Below, one T cell receptor (beta chain) is given with its context. This sample is part of a study of blood T cell repertoires in COVID-19. V shed 5 bases, J shed 3 bases, and the junction held 6 bases outside the gene matches. The CDR3 consists of 15 residues. Germline CDR1 reads SNHLY; CDR2 reads FYNNEI. Data came from immunoSEQ multiplex PCR; TCRdb stores just in-frame clones and leaves some out. The repertoire consists of more than 150,000 clones, with roughly 76% occurring once and the leading ten covering 9% to 15%. The receptor's source is an elderly woman with COVID-19, enrolled during active disease. The J gene is TRBJ1-4, the V gene TRBV2; TRBD1 aligns across 7 bases. Sample: peripheral blood. CDR3 protein: CASSLTGTANEKLFF. CDR3 DNA: TGTGCCAGCAGTCTTACCGGGACAGCTAATGAAAAACTGTTTTTT.